This entry lists 6 T cell receptor beta chains sequenced from one sample in a study of blood T cell repertoires in COVID-19. TCRdb's copy holds only in-frame clones and misses some; the assay was immunoSEQ multiplex PCR. This table has 70,000 to 80,000 clones, approximately 85% appearing once. Sequencing was carried out using peripheral blood. The source is a woman older than 75 with active or convalescent COVID-19.

The chain has TRBV9 and TRBJ2-2; 14 nucleotides match TRBD2. The trim removed 3 bases at V and 0 bases at J, leaving 7 bases unmatched. Germline CDR1 is SGDLS and CDR2 is YYNGEE. This CDR3 comprises 19 residues. This CDR3 reads CASSDGLAGGHPNTGELFF. As DNA, the CDR3 is TGTGCCAGCAGCGACGGACTAGCGGGGGGCCACCCGAACACCGGGGAGCTGTTTTTT.

This clone was counted between two and nine times. The chain has TRBV6-2 or TRBV6-3 and TRBJ2-6; 8 nucleotides match TRBD1. The CDR3 runs to 16 residues. With 4 bases clipped from V and 2 bases from J, the junction kept 4 bases outside the gene matches. The germline V gene has CDR1 MNHEY and CDR2 SVGEGT. The DNA for the CDR3 is TGTGCCAGCAGTTTACAGGGGGGTGCTGGGGCCAACGTCCTGACTTTC. Residues: CASSLQGGAGANVLTF.

The chain carries TRBV7-2 and TRBJ1-2; no clear D gene. V shed 4 bases and J shed 7 bases, with 10 bases lying between them. The CDR3 is made up of 12 amino acids. CDR1 is SGHTA, CDR2 FQGNSA, per germline. CDR3 sequence reads: CASSSGIPGYTF. The CDR3 DNA sequence: TGTGCCAGCAGCTCCGGGATCCCTGGCTACACCTTC.

The CDR3 sequence is CASTKGAGEEKLFF. The CDR3 DNA is TGTGCCAGCACTAAGGGGGCAGGGGAAGAAAAACTGTTTTTT. The rearrangement uses TRBV6-5 and TRBJ1-4, with 7 bases fitting TRBD1. CDR1 and CDR2 from the germline V gene are MNHEY and SVGAGI. With 7 bases clipped from V and 8 bases from J, the junction kept 10 bases outside the gene matches. The CDR3 totals 14 residues.

This chain joins TRBV6-6 and TRBJ2-7; possible D gene TRBD1, 5 bases. This CDR3 is built from 14 residues. Germline V gives CDR1 MNHNY, CDR2 SVGAGI (reference sequence). V gave up 11 bases and J gave up 3 bases, with 20 bases separating them. The CDR3 nucleotides read TGTGCCTCTACAAAGGGCGCCAGGGACTACGAGCAGTACTTC. Its translation: CASTKGARDYEQYF.

The chain uses TRBV7-2 and TRBJ1-6, with D possibly matching TRBD1 (6 bases). The germline V gene encodes CDR1 SGHTA and CDR2 FQGNSA. V gave up 5 bases and J gave up 9 bases, with 11 bases separating them. The CDR3 is 13 residues long. The CDR3 here is CASSPQGSSPLHF. The CDR3 coding sequence is TGTGCCAGCAGCCCCCAGGGGAGTTCACCCCTCCACTTT.